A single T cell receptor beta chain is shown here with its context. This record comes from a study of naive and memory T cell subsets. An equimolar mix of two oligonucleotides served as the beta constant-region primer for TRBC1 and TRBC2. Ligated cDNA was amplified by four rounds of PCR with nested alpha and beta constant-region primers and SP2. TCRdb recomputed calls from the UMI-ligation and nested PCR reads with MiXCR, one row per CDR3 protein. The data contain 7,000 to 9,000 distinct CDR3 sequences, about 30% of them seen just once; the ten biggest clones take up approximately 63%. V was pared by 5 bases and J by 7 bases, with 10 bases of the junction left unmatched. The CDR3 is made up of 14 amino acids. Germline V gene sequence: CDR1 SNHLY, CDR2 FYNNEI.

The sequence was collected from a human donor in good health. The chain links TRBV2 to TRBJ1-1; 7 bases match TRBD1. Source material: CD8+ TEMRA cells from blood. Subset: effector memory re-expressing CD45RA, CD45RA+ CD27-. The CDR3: CASSKQAGGIEAFF. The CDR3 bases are TGTGCCAGCAGTAAACAGGCAGGGGGGATTGAAGCTTTCTTT.